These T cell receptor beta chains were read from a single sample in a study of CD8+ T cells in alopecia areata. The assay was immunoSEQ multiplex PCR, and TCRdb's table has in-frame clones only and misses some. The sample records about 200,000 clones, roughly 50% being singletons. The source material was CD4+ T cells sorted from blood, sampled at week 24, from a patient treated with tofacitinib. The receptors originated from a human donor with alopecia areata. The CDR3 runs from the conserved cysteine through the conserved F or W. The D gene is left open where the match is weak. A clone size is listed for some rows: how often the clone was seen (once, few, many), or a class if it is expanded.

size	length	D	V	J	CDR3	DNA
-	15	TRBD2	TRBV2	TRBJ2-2	CASRRTSGNTGELFF	TGTGCCAGCAGAAGGACTAGCGGGAACACCGGGGAGCTGTTTTTT
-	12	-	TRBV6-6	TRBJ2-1	CASSSLSTEQFF	TGTGCCAGCAGTTCTCTATCCACTGAGCAGTTCTTC
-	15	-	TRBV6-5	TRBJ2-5	CASSRAAGGGETQYF	TGTGCCAGCAGCCGTGCAGCAGGAGGCGGGGAGACCCAGTACTTC
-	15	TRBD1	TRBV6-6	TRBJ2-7	CASTDQGQGAYEQYF	TGTGCCAGCACTGATCAGGGACAGGGGGCTTACGAGCAGTACTTC
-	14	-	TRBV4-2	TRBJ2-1	CASSQDQENNEQFF	TGTGCCAGCAGCCAAGATCAAGAAAACAATGAGCAGTTCTTC
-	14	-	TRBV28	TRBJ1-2	CASTMGWEGDGYTF	TGTGCCAGCACCATGGGATGGGAGGGGGATGGCTACACCTTC
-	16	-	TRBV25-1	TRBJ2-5	CASSDTGTAIGETQYF	TGTGCCAGCAGTGACACCGGGACGGCTATAGGGGAGACCCAGTACTTC
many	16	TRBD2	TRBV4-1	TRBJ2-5	CASSPSASGAVETQYF	TGCGCCAGCAGCCCCTCGGCTAGCGGGGCTGTGGAGACCCAGTACTTC
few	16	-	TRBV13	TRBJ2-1	CASSLGGQTSYNEQFF	TGTGCCAGCAGCTTAGGAGGCCAGACCTCCTACAATGAGCAGTTCTTC
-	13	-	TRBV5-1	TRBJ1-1	CASSFEVAGEAFF	TGCGCCAGCAGCTTCGAGGTCGCGGGAGAAGCTTTCTTT